One and the same sample provided the 22 T cell receptor beta chains below, sequenced in a study of T cell changes during pregnancy in multiple sclerosis. The protocol was immunoSEQ multiplex PCR, while the TCRdb copy is restricted to in-frame clones and leaves out a portion. The table lists approximately 94,000 clones, about 92% of them singletons. The input for sequencing was peripheral blood, taken after pregnancy. Receptors originate from a female donor with multiple sclerosis, enrolled in a pregnancy study.

The chain recombines TRBV30 with TRBJ1-1; D perhaps matches TRBD1 (6 bases). Trimming removed 7 bases at V and 5 bases at J, with 23 bases between. CDR3 size: 15 residues. Per the germline V gene, CDR1 is GTSNPN and CDR2 is SVGIG (reference sequence). DNA of the CDR3: TGTGCCTCCTATGACATGGTCAGGGGTATTACTGAAGCTTTCTTT. Its protein is CASYDMVRGITEAFF.

The CDR3 loop is CASTGAAGGLNEQFF. The CDR3 bases are TGTGCCAGTACCGGAGCAGCGGGGGGGCTCAATGAGCAGTTCTTC. This rearrangement joins TRBV19 to TRBJ2-1; 10 bases agree with TRBD2. The CDR3 length is 15 residues. The germline gives CDR1 LNHDA, CDR2 SQIVND (reference sequence). Trimming removed 7 bases from V and 6 bases from J; junction bases left unmatched: 9.

V and J are TRBV7-3 and TRBJ2-1; 7 nucleotides match TRBD2. The germline V gene encodes CDR1 SGHTA and CDR2 FQGTGA. The CDR3 is 16 amino acids. The V gene end was trimmed by 5 bases and the J gene end by 9 bases; junction bases not matched to a gene: 16. The chain's CDR3 is CASSPLWSGGVCEQFF. As DNA, the CDR3 is TGTGCCAGCAGCCCTCTTTGGTCGGGGGGAGTGTGTGAGCAGTTCTTC.

CDR3 DNA: TGCGCCAGCAGCTTAACAGATTCCTACGAGCAGTACTTC. Its translation: CASSLTDSYEQYF. This chain connects TRBV5-1 to TRBJ2-7; unclear D gene. The CDR3 runs to 13 residues. Germline CDR1 reads SGHRS; CDR2 reads YFSETQ. Trimming shortened V by 2 bases and J by 1 base, and 7 bases separated the two germline ends.

The chain uses TRBV7-8 and TRBJ2-1; 9 bases align to TRBD2. Germline CDR1 SGHVS, CDR2 FQNEAQ. Trimming removed 4 bases from V and 4 bases from J; junction bases left unmatched: 8. The CDR3 is 16 amino acids. The CDR3 bases are TGTGCCAGCAGCTCGGAACGCGGGGGGGCTTACAATGAGCAGTTCTTC. It yields the protein CASSSERGGAYNEQFF.

The chain joins TRBV7-8 to TRBJ2-2; D gene unclear. The V and J ends lost 5 bases and 4 bases respectively, with 2 bases between them. The CDR3 extends over 11 amino acids. Germline values: CDR1 SGHVS, CDR2 FQNEAQ. CDR3 in amino acids: CASSLTGELFF. DNA for the CDR3: TGTGCCAGCAGCCTCACCGGGGAGCTGTTTTTT.

To note about this clone: Within the sample, other DNA sequences also encode this same CDR3. J is TRBJ2-6 and V is TRBV30, with D maybe TRBD1 (6 bases). Trimming left V 0 bases short and J 1 base short, with 7 bases between. This CDR3 comprises 15 residues. The germline gives CDR1 GTSNPN, CDR2 SVGIG (reference sequence). CDR3 amino acids: CAWSVGTSGANVLTF. In nucleotides, the CDR3 is TGTGCCTGGAGTGTAGGGACATCTGGGGCCAACGTCCTGACTTTC.

This clone was counted a single time. Other DNA sequences from this sample encode an identical CDR3 as well. The rearrangement uses TRBV18 and TRBJ2-7; no clear D gene. The CDR3 consists of 12 residues. Per the germline V gene, CDR1 is KGHSH and CDR2 is LQKENI. Deletions cut 6 bases from V and 0 bases from J, with 6 bases between. This chain's CDR3 is CASSPSSYEQYF. Written as DNA, the CDR3 is TGTGCCAGCTCCCCTAGCTCCTACGAGCAGTACTTC.

The CDR3 reads CASSLEQGTSPLHF. Written as DNA, the CDR3 is TGTGCCAGCAGCTTGGAACAGGGTACTTCACCCCTCCACTTT. The V call is TRBV7-9, the J call TRBJ1-6; D is possibly TRBD1 (6 bases). Trimming took off 3 bases at V and 9 bases at J, with 12 bases between the two ends. Germline CDR1 is SEHNR and CDR2 is FQNEAQ (reference sequence). The CDR3 extends over 14 amino acids. The full variable domain, its missing parts supplied by reference TRBV7-9 and TRBJ1-6, is DTGVSQNPRHKITKRGQNVTFRCDPISEHNRLYWYRQTLGQGPEFLTYFQNEAQLEKSRLLSDRFSAERPKGSFSTLEIQRTEQGDSAMYLCASSLEQGTSPLHFGNGTRLTVT.

The chain combines TRBV20-1 with TRBJ2-7; no firm D call. The CDR3 has 11 residues. CDR1 is DFQATT and CDR2 is SNEGSKA in the germline V gene (reference sequence). The V end lost 5 bases, the J end lost 6 bases, and 11 bases lay between the germline ends. The chain's CDR3 is CSAEEVGEQYF. DNA of the CDR3: TGCAGTGCTGAAGAGGTGGGCGAGCAGTACTTC.

The chain uses TRBV6-6 and TRBJ2-3, with TRBD1 matching over 7 bases. In germline, CDR1 is MNHNY, CDR2 SVGAGI (reference sequence). This CDR3 region has 16 residues. J was trimmed by 4 bases and V by 6 bases; bases with no gene match: 13. The CDR3 DNA sequence: TGTGCCAGCAGCCCGACGGCCGGGACAGTATCAGATACGCAGTATTTT. Its protein is CASSPTAGTVSDTQYF.

The count of this clone is one. V usage is TRBV2 and J usage is TRBJ1-4; possible D gene TRBD1, 5 bases. Per the germline V gene, CDR1 is SNHLY and CDR2 is FYNNEI. V lost 7 bases and J lost 5, with 17 bases in between. This CDR3 has 15 residues. The chain's CDR3 is CASKRGTQSNEKLFF. DNA of the CDR3: TGTGCCAGCAAGCGGGGCACGCAGTCAAATGAAAAACTGTTTTTT. Full variable domain (remainder filled in from reference TRBV2 and TRBJ1-4): EPEVTQTPSHQVTQMGQEVILRCVPISNHLYFYWYRQILGQKVEFLVSFYNNEISEKSEIFDDQFSVERPDGSNFTLKIRSTKLEDSAMYFCASKRGTQSNEKLFFGSGTQLSVL.

The chain carries TRBV28 and TRBJ1-2; 8 bases align to TRBD1. Per the germline V gene, CDR1 is MDHEN and CDR2 is SYDVKM. This CDR3 is built from 15 residues. Losses at the gene ends were 5 bases for V and 6 bases for J; bases not matched to a gene: 11. CDR3 in DNA: TGTGCCAGCAGTCTACTGGGTGGACAGGGAAATGGCTACACCTTC. This translates into CASSLLGGQGNGYTF.

Only a few counts were recorded for this clone. The V and J genes are TRBV18 and TRBJ1-2; the D gene is possibly TRBD1 (5 bases). Germline V gene sequence: CDR1 KGHSH, CDR2 LQKENI. V was cut by 10 bases and J by 7 bases, with 16 bases left in between. The CDR3 contains 12 residues. The CDR3 region is CATQGEIGGYTF. As DNA, the CDR3 is TGTGCCACACAAGGGGAAATTGGTGGCTACACCTTC.

The rearrangement uses TRBV10-3 and TRBJ1-6; perhaps TRBD1 as D (6 bases). The germline gives CDR1 ENHRY, CDR2 SYGVKD. The CDR3 runs to 14 residues. Trimming stripped 10 bases from V and 0 bases from J, with 10 bases between. The CDR3 spells CATAGDSYNSPLHF. CDR3 bases: TGTGCCACCGCAGGGGACTCCTATAATTCACCCCTCCACTTT.

J is TRBJ2-3 and V is TRBV7-2, with a tentative D call TRBD2 (6 bases). The V end lost 3 bases, the J end lost 4 bases, and 11 bases lay between the germline ends. The CDR3 is 14 residues long. Germline CDR1 reads SGHTA; CDR2 reads FQGNSA. The CDR3 sequence: CASSFFQRADTQYF. The CDR3 nucleotides are TGTGCCAGCAGCTTTTTCCAGCGGGCAGATACGCAGTATTTT.

This sequence joins TRBV18 and TRBJ2-1; D unresolved. Trimming shortened V by 2 bases and J by 9 bases, and 5 bases separated the two germline ends. Germline loops: CDR1 KGHSH, CDR2 LQKENI. The CDR3 extends over 11 amino acids. CDR3: CASSPESEQFF. The CDR3 nucleotides read TGTGCCAGCTCACCAGAGTCTGAGCAGTTCTTC.

The chain links TRBV7-2 to TRBJ2-5, with TRBD2 as a possible D gene (6 bases). V lost 1 base and J lost 5, with 14 bases in between. The CDR3 length is 15 residues. Germline CDR1 SGHTA, CDR2 FQGNSA. The CDR3 region has the DNA TGTGCCAGCAGCTTAGTCGGGAGAATTGAGGAGACCCAGTACTTC. Translation: CASSLVGRIEETQYF.

The chain joins TRBV7-6 to TRBJ1-1, with 8 bases that match TRBD1. Germline CDR1 and CDR2: SGHVS and FNYEAQ. This CDR3 is 13 amino acids long. V shed 0 bases and J 8 bases; nucleotides not matched to a gene: 2. This chain's CDR3 is CASSLAGQDEAFF. The CDR3, as DNA: TGTGCCAGCAGCTTAGCGGGACAGGACGAAGCTTTCTTT.

The table lists this clone with a count of one. The chain joins TRBV28 to TRBJ1-6, with TRBD1 as a possible D gene (6 bases). There are 18 residues in the CDR3. V shed 6 bases and J shed 1 base, with 19 bases lying between them. CDR1 is MDHEN, CDR2 SYDVKM, per germline. CDR3 amino acids: CASREGWGHRSYNSPLHF. For the CDR3, the DNA is TGTGCCAGCAGAGAAGGGTGGGGACATAGATCCTATAATTCACCCCTCCACTTT.

The chain joins TRBV5-1 to TRBJ1-1; the D gene is possibly TRBD1 (5 bases). This CDR3 has 14 residues. Germline-derived CDR1 and CDR2 are SGHRS and YFSETQ. The germline V and J ends were trimmed by 7 bases and 5 bases, with 18 bases remaining between them. The CDR3 DNA follows: TGCGCCAGCCGAGCGGGGGAGGGCGGTACTGAAGCTTTCTTT. As protein: CASRAGEGGTEAFF.

The V call is TRBV21-1, the J call TRBJ1-5; the table's D call TRBD1 went unverified against the DNA. TRBV21-1 is listed as a pseudogene. This CDR3 is 18 amino acids long. The CDR3 DNA is TGTGCCAGCAGCAAAAACCATTCCCTTGGCAGGTTTAATCAGCCCCAGCATTTT. This gives the protein CASSKNHSLGRFNQPQHF.